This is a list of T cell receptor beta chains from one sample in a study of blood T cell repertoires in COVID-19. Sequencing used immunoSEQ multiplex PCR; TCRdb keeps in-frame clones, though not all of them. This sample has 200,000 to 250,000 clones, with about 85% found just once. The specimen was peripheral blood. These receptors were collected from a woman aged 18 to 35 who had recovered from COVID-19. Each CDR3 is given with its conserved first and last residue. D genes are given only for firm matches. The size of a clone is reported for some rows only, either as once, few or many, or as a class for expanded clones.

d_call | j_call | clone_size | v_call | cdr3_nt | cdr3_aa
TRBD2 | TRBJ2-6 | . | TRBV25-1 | TGTGCCAGCAGTGACAGACTAGCGGGTATCTCTGGGGCCAACGTCCTGACTTTC | CASSDRLAGISGANVLTF
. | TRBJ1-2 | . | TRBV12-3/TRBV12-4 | TGTGCCAGCAGTCCGGTCTCCGACTATGGCTACACCTTC | CASSPVSDYGYTF
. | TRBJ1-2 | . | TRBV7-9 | TGTGCCAGCAGCTCTGACAGCCATGGCTACACCTTC | CASSSDSHGYTF
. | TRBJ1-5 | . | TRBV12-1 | TGTGCCAGCTCCGATCAGCCCCAGCATTTT | CASSDQPQHF
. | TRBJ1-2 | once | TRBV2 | TGTGCCAGCAGAAAACAGGGATTTCACTATGGCTACACCTTC | CASRKQGFHYGYTF
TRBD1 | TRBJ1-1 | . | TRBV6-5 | TGTGCCAGCAGTTACTCGGGACAGGGAAACACTGAAGCTTTCTTT | CASSYSGQGNTEAFF
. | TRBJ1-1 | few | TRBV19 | TGTGCCAGTAGTGGTTTTCGGACAGTGAACACTGAAGCTTTCTTT | CASSGFRTVNTEAFF
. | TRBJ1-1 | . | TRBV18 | TGTGCCAGCTCACCTGACAGACTTGAAGAAGCTTTCTTT | CASSPDRLEEAFF
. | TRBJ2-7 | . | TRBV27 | TGTGCCAGCAGTCCCCGTAGTGGCGCCGCGGATTCCTACGAGCAGTACTTC | CASSPRSGAADSYEQYF
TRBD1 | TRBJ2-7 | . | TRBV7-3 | TGTGCCAGCAGCTTAACGCCAGGGGGTCGTAACGAGCAGTACTTC | CASSLTPGGRNEQYF
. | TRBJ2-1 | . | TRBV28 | TGTGCCAGCACCCAAAGCGGAAGCCGACAAAATGAGCAGTTCTTC | CASTQSGSRQNEQFF
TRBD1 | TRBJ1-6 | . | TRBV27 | TGTGCCAGCAGCGGACAGGGGAGTAATTCACCCCTCCACTTT | CASSGQGSNSPLHF
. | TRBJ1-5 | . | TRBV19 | TGTGCCAGTAGTTCGGGGGGGCATAGCAATCAGCCCCAGCATTTT | CASSSGGHSNQPQHF
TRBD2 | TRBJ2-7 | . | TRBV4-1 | TGCGCCAGCAGCCAACCTAGCGGGAACTACGAGCAGTACTTC | CASSQPSGNYEQYF
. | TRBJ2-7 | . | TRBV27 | TGTGCCAGCAGTTTTTCTCCTGGCCAGCGGAGCTACGAGCAGTACTTC | CASSFSPGQRSYEQYF
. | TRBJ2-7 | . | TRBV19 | TGTGCCAGTAGCCTGGACATATCCATATACGAGCAGTACTTC | CASSLDISIYEQYF
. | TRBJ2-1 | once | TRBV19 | TGTGCCAGTAGTATAGGACAGTACAATGAGCAGTTCTTC | CASSIGQYNEQFF
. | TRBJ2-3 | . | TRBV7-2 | TGTGCCAGCAGCTTAGTATCTACGGGGCAGGGGACAGATACGCAGTATTTT | CASSLVSTGQGTDTQYF
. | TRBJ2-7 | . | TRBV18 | TGTGCCAGCTCACCAACCGGCAGGCCAAACGAGCAGTACTTC | CASSPTGRPNEQYF
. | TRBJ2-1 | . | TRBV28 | TGTGCCACTCTCGAGGGAGGACGCTACAATGAGCAGTTCTTC | CATLEGGRYNEQFF
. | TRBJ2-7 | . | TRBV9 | TGTGCCAGCAGCTTTTCCGGCGGGGATAGCTCCTACGAGCAGTACTTC | CASSFSGGDSSYEQYF
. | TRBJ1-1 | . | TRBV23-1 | TGCGCCAGCGCCTACTGGACAGACATGAACACTGAAGCTTTCTTT | CASAYWTDMNTEAFF
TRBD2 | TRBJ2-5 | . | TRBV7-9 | TGTGCCAGCAGCAGACTAGCGGGGCCCGGAGAGACCCAGTACTTC | CASSRLAGPGETQYF
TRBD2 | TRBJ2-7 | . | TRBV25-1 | TGTGCCAGCAGTTTAAGCGGGAGTGTCTCCTACGAGCAGTACTTC | CASSLSGSVSYEQYF
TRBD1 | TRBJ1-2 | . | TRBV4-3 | TGCGCCAGCAGCCAAATCGGGACAGGCGACTATGGCTACACCTTC | CASSQIGTGDYGYTF
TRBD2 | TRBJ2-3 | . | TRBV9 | TGTGCCAGCAGCGTAATAGCGGGAGTGGTAGATACGCAGTATTTT | CASSVIAGVVDTQYF
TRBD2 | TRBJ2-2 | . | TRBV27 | TGTGCCAGCAGTTTACTCACTAGCGGGGGCACCGGGGAGCTGTTTTTT | CASSLLTSGGTGELFF
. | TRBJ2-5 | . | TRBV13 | TGTGCCAGCAGCTTAGGCGGACCCGACCCAGCGGAGGAGACCCAGTACTTC | CASSLGGPDPAEETQYF
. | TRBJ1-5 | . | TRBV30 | TGTGCCTGGAACATACAGGGAAATCAGCCCCAGCATTTT | CAWNIQGNQPQHF
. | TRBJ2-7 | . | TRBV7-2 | TGTGCCAGCAGCTTCGCTAGCGCACGCTCCTACGAGCAGTACTTC | CASSFASARSYEQYF
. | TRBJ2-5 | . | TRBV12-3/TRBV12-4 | TGTGCCAGCAGTTCGCGAGTCGTGGCCCAGTACTTC | CASSSRVVAQYF
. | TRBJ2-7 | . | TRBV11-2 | TGTGCCAGCAGCTTATCCCTGGGCAGGGGCTATCTCTACGAGCAGTACTTC | CASSLSLGRGYLYEQYF
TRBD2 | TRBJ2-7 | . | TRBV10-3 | TGTGCCATCACCGAAGGACTAGCGGAGCACTACGAGCAGTACTTC | CAITEGLAEHYEQYF
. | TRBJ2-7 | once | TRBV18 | TGTGCCAGCTCAGCCTTAGCGGGACAGACCTACGAGCAGTACTTC | CASSALAGQTYEQYF
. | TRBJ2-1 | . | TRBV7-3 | TGTGCCAGCAGCTTTAGCGGAAACTCCTACAATGAGCAGTTCTTC | CASSFSGNSYNEQFF
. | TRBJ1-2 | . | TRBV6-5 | TGTGCCAGCAGTTACCTTAGGGGTGGCGGCCTCGATGGCTACACCTTC | CASSYLRGGGLDGYTF
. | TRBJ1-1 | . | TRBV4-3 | TGCGCCAGCAGCCAAGATACGGGGGTAGGGGCTTTCTTT | CASSQDTGVGAFF
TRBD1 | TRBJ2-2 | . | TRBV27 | TGTGCCAGCAGGTCGGGACAGGGCTACACCGGGGAGCTGTTTTTT | CASRSGQGYTGELFF
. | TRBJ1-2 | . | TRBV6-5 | TGTGCCAGCAGCTTTTTACAGGGTAACTATGGCTACACCTTC | CASSFLQGNYGYTF
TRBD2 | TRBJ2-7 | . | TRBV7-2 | TGTGCCAGCAGCTTAGTAGCGGGCCCAGGGTACGAGCAGTACTTC | CASSLVAGPGYEQYF
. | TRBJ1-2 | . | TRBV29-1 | TGCAGCGTTGAATTACCGGGGGGCTTCAGCTATGGCTACACCTTC | CSVELPGGFSYGYTF
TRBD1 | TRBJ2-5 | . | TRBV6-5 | TGTGCCAGCGGGTTGGACAGGGAAGGGGAGACCCAGTACTTC | CASGLDREGETQYF
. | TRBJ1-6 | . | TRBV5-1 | TGCGCCAGCAGCAGGGAGGCCTATAATTCACCCCTCCACTTT | CASSREAYNSPLHF
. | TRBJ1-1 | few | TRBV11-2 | TGTGCCAGCAGCTTAGAAGGGGTAAGGACTGAAGCTTTCTTT | CASSLEGVRTEAFF
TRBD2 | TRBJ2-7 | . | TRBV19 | TGTGCCAGTAGTTCCGCTTCGGGGGGAGGTTTATACGAGCAGTACTTC | CASSSASGGGLYEQYF
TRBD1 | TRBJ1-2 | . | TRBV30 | TGTGCCTGGCTGCTCGGGACAGAAGCTAACTATGGCTACACCTTC | CAWLLGTEANYGYTF
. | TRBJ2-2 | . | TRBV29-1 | TGCAGCGTAGAGACAGACACCGGGGAGCTGTTTTTT | CSVETDTGELFF
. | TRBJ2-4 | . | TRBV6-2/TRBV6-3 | TGTGCCAGCAGTTACTGGGACGGGAGAGGAGACATTCAGTACTTC | CASSYWDGRGDIQYF
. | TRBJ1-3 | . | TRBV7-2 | TGTGCCAGCAGCTTAGGGGCCTCTGGAAACACCATATATTTT | CASSLGASGNTIYF
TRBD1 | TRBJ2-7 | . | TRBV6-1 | TGTGCCAGCAGTGACAGGGGGTACTACGAGCAGTACTTC | CASSDRGYYEQYF
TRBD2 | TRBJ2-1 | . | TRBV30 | TGTGCCTGGAACTTAGGGACTAGCGGGCACAATGAGCAGTTCTTC | CAWNLGTSGHNEQFF
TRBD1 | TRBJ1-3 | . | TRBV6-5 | TGTGCCAGCAGTTACGGACAGGGATTTGGAAACACCATATATTTT | CASSYGQGFGNTIYF
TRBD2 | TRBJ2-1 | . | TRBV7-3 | TGTGCCAGCAGCCCCTACGGGAGGGTGGATGAGCAGTTCTTC | CASSPYGRVDEQFF
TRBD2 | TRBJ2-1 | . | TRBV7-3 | TGTGCCAGCAGCGCCCCCGGGACTAGCGGGGACATATACAATGAGCAGTTCTTC | CASSAPGTSGDIYNEQFF
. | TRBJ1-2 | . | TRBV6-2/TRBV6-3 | TGTGCCAGCAGTTACGGCAGGGTGGATGGCTACACCTTC | CASSYGRVDGYTF
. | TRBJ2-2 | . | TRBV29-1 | TGCAGCGTTGGAGGGACCGGGGAGCTGTTTTTT | CSVGGTGELFF
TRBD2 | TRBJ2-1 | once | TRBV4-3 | TGCGCCAGCAGCCACGACGGGACTAGCGGTTACAATGAGCAGTTCTTC | CASSHDGTSGYNEQFF
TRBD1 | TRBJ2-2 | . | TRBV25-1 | TGTGCCAGCAGTGATCTCGACAGGGGAGTGACCGGGGAGCTGTTTTTT | CASSDLDRGVTGELFF